The 18 T cell receptor beta chains below come from one sample, sequenced in a study of cytomegalovirus exposure and HLA in healthy donors. 13 Jbeta primers and 60 Vbeta primers were used for the PCR. Data came from immunoSEQ multiplex PCR; TCRdb stores just in-frame clones and leaves some out. The sample holds some 120,000 clones, 73% seen once. Sequences were obtained from PBMCs. The receptors come from a woman in her 40s in good health and CMV-seronegative.

This clone appeared a few times. This chain links TRBV7-2 with TRBJ2-5; TRBD1 matches 9 bases. This CDR3 region has 13 residues. The germline gives CDR1 SGHTA, CDR2 FQGNSA. J gave up 5 bases and V 8 bases, and 6 bases lay outside the gene matches. CDR3 nucleotide sequence: TGTGCCAGCGTCACAGGGGGCGAGGAGACCCAGTACTTC. This sequence encodes CASVTGGEETQYF. Based on the CDR3 plus reference TRBV7-2 and TRBJ2-5, the full variable domain is GAGVSQSPSNKVTEKGKDVELRCDPISGHTALYWYRQSLGQGLEFLIYFQGNSAPDKSGLPSDRFSAERTGGSVSTLTIQRTQQEDSAVYLCASVTGGEETQYFGPGTRLLVL.

V is TRBV10-3 and J is TRBJ1-5; D call uncertain. Germline V gives CDR1 ENHRY, CDR2 SYGVKD. V shed 10 bases and J shed 5 bases, with 15 bases lying between them. The CDR3 is 13 amino acids. This chain's CDR3 is CATQNVVDQPQHF. The CDR3 bases are TGTGCCACTCAGAATGTGGTGGATCAGCCCCAGCATTTT.

Concerning this clone: This specimen includes other DNA sequences encoding the same CDR3. The rearrangement links TRBV6-5 to TRBJ1-1; no reliable D call. The V and J ends lost 4 bases and 6 bases respectively, with 21 bases between them. CDR1 is MNHEY, CDR2 SVGAGI, per germline. This CDR3 contains 16 residues. The CDR3 spells CASSSDSFMGRPEAFF. The CDR3 DNA reads as TGTGCCAGCAGTTCCGACTCGTTCATGGGGAGACCTGAAGCTTTCTTT.

This clone occurred a few times. The chain couples TRBV6-5 to TRBJ2-7; 11 bases are a match to TRBD2. V shed 0 bases and J 2 bases; nucleotides not matched to a gene: 0. Germline lookup yields CDR1 MNHEY and CDR2 SVGAGI. CDR3 length equals 15 residues. The CDR3 sequence is CASSYSLAGAYEQYF. As DNA, the CDR3 is TGTGCCAGCAGTTACTCACTAGCGGGGGCCTACGAGCAGTACTTC.

This chain joins TRBV28 and TRBJ2-7; TRBD2 aligns across 11 bases. V shed 6 bases and J 4 bases; nucleotides not matched to a gene: 5. The CDR3 length is 14 residues. Germline V gene sequence: CDR1 MDHEN, CDR2 SYDVKM. The CDR3 here is CASSLAGGTYEQYF. CDR3 nucleotide sequence: TGTGCCAGCAGCCTAGCGGGAGGAACATACGAGCAGTACTTC.

In nucleotides, the CDR3 is TGCGCCAGCAGCTTAATGGACAGATCGCGGGAGACCCAGTACTTC. As protein: CASSLMDRSRETQYF. The rearrangement links TRBV5-1 to TRBJ2-5; the D gene is possibly TRBD1 (6 bases). With 2 bases removed from V and 5 bases from J, the gap between germline ends came to 16 bases. Germline assignment: CDR1 SGHRS and CDR2 YFSETQ. CDR3 length equals 15 residues. The full variable domain, in which reference TRBV5-1 and TRBJ2-5 provide the parts outside the CDR3, is KAGVTQTPRYLIKTRGQQVTLSCSPISGHRSVSWYQQTPGQGLQFLFEYFSETQRNKGNFPGRFSGRQFSNSRSEMNVSTLELGDSALYLCASSLMDRSRETQYFGPGTRLLVL.

This clone was observed a few times. The CDR3 DNA sequence: TGTGCCAGTAAGGGTAGCGGGGCTAGCACAGATACGCAGTATTTT. This gives the protein CASKGSGASTDTQYF. The J gene is TRBJ2-3, the V gene TRBV19; 8 nucleotides match TRBD2. The CDR3 totals 15 residues. V lost 7 bases and J lost 0; bases outside the gene matches: 6. Germline V gene sequence: CDR1 LNHDA, CDR2 SQIVND (reference sequence). The full variable domain, in which reference TRBV19 and TRBJ2-3 provide the parts outside the CDR3, is DGGITQSPKYLFRKEGQNVTLSCEQNLNHDAMYWYRQDPGQGLRLIYYSQIVNDFQKGDIAEGYSVSREKKESFPLTVTSAQKNPTAFYLCASKGSGASTDTQYFGPGTRLTVL.

This sequence joins TRBV7-9 and TRBJ2-5; TRBD1 agrees at 10 bases. CDR1 and CDR2 (germline): SEHNR, FQNEAQ (reference sequence). CDR3 length: 15 residues. Trimming cost V 3 bases and J 11 bases; bases outside gene matches: 12. CDR3 sequence: CASSFPGQGSGEQYF. The CDR3 nucleotides read TGTGCCAGCAGCTTCCCGGGACAGGGGTCTGGGGAGCAGTACTTC.

This clone appeared a few times. The J gene is TRBJ2-1, the V gene TRBV7-2, with 12 bases lining up with TRBD2. Per germline, CDR1 SGHTA and CDR2 FQGNSA. This CDR3 region has 14 residues. The V and J ends lost 5 bases and 4 bases, in that order; junction bases with no gene match: 0. The CDR3 region has the DNA TGTGCCAGCAGCACTAGCGGGGGGTACAATGAGCAGTTCTTC. Translated: CASSTSGGYNEQFF.

The chain carries TRBV6-1 and TRBJ2-7, with TRBD1 as a possible D gene (6 bases). CDR1 and CDR2 from the germline V gene are MNHNS and SASEGT. V lost 6 bases to trimming and J lost 6 bases, with 12 bases between them. The CDR3 consists of 12 residues. The CDR3 nucleotides are TGTGCCAGCAGCCCTACAGGGACCGAGCAGTACTTC. Its translation: CASSPTGTEQYF.

The chain couples TRBV6-1 to TRBJ2-1; possibly TRBD1 for D (6 bases). The V gene lost 8 bases and the J gene lost 5 bases, with 16 bases spanning the gap. This CDR3 is 14 amino acids long. The germline CDR1 and CDR2 sequences are MNHNS and SASEGT. For the CDR3, the DNA is TGTGCCAGCGCCTTCCAGGGGTACAACAATGAGCAGTTCTTC. Its protein is CASAFQGYNNEQFF.

The rearrangement uses TRBV19 and TRBJ2-7; D might be TRBD2 (5 bases). Deletions cut 5 bases from V and 0 bases from J, with 14 bases between. This CDR3 has 15 amino acids. Germline V gene sequence: CDR1 LNHDA, CDR2 SQIVND (reference sequence). In nucleotides, the CDR3 is TGTGCCAGTAGTCCGCGGACGGGAAACTCCTACGAGCAGTACTTC. It encodes CASSPRTGNSYEQYF.

This chain links TRBV5-1 with TRBJ1-1; possibly TRBD1 for D (5 bases). Trimming shortened V by 0 bases and J by 6 bases, and 15 bases separated the two germline ends. The germline V gene has CDR1 SGHRS and CDR2 YFSETQ. This CDR3 has 15 amino acids. The CDR3 loop is CASSLVQTSGAEAFF. The DNA of the CDR3 is TGCGCCAGCAGCTTGGTTCAGACCTCGGGGGCTGAAGCTTTCTTT.

The V and J genes are TRBV19 and TRBJ1-6; D not resolved. Germline values: CDR1 LNHDA, CDR2 SQIVND (reference sequence). V lost 5 bases and J 0 bases, leaving 5 bases between the germline ends. The CDR3 loop spans 14 amino acids. CDR3: CASSLSSYNSPLHF. The CDR3 DNA sequence: TGTGCCAGTAGTCTTAGCTCCTATAATTCACCCCTCCACTTT.

This rearrangement joins TRBV7-8 to TRBJ2-3, with D unresolved. Germline V gene lookup returns CDR1 SGHVS and CDR2 FQNEAQ. V lost 1 base to trimming and J lost 2 bases, with 13 bases between them. This CDR3 is 16 amino acids long. The CDR3 nucleotides read TGTGCCAGCAGCTTAGACCGCGGATCTATCACAGATACGCAGTATTTT. Amino acid sequence: CASSLDRGSITDTQYF.

The V call is TRBV29-1, the J call TRBJ2-3; 7 bases agree with TRBD2. The germline V gene encodes CDR1 SQVTM and CDR2 ANQGSEA. Germline trimming cut 7 bases from V and 3 bases from J; bases unmatched to any gene: 4. The CDR3 has 12 residues. Written as DNA, the CDR3 is TGCAGCGCTGGGGGGGAAACAGATACGCAGTATTTT. This sequence encodes CSAGGETDTQYF.

The V and J genes are TRBV9 and TRBJ2-2; 7 bases are a match to TRBD2. There are 15 residues in the CDR3. V was pared by 0 bases and J by 7 bases, with 6 bases of the junction left unmatched. The germline V gene encodes CDR1 SGDLS and CDR2 YYNGEE. The DNA of the CDR3 is TGTGCCAGCAGCGTAGGATCGGCGGGGGTCGGGGAGCTGTTTTTT. Translating gives CASSVGSAGVGELFF.

This clone has only one observation. This chain uses TRBV18 with TRBJ2-3; D is ambiguous. Germline V gives CDR1 KGHSH, CDR2 LQKENI. This CDR3 has 15 amino acids. V dropped 2 bases and J dropped 2 bases, with 11 bases sitting between them. CDR3 sequence: CASSPGLWATDTQYF. The CDR3 DNA follows: TGTGCCAGCTCACCAGGATTATGGGCCACAGATACGCAGTATTTT.